A selection of T cell receptor beta chains follows, all from one sample in a study of CD8+CD57+ T cells in acquired aplastic anemia. TCRdb reanalysed the reads using MiXCR and keeps one entry per CDR3 protein. Among 180,000 or so distinct CDR3 sequences, around half were seen once, and the ten largest hold roughly 1.8%. Sample: sorted CD4+, CD8+, or CD8+CD57+ T cells (not recorded which) from PBMCs. These TCRs come from a human donor with aplastic anemia. The CDR3 runs from the conserved cysteine through the conserved F or W.

>TRBJ1-6|TRBV25-1
CASSGNTYNSPLHF
>TRBJ2-1|TRBV6-1
CASSGLAGGNNEQFF
>TRBJ1-1|TRBV10-3
CASRDLNTEAFF
>TRBJ2-6|TRBV10-3
CAISESRKTDSGANVLTF
>TRBJ1-1|TRBV5-6
CASSSFQGSLF
>TRBJ1-2|TRBV6-1
CASTPGQGNGYTF
>TRBJ2-7|TRBV10-2
CASSESTSGGSYEQYF
>TRBJ1-1|TRBV11-1
CASSLPPVGTSPQGNTEAFF
>TRBJ2-5|TRBV4-3
CASSQGTGGKYF
>TRBJ1-6|TRBV25-1
CASSEESSYNSPLHF
>TRBJ1-5|TRBV15
CATSREPPGSQPQHF
>TRBJ1-6|TRBV5-6
CASSLAGTVYSPLHF
>TRBJ1-2|TRBV7-9
CASSPRNTF
>TRBJ1-5|TRBV7-2
CASSLAQRQPQHF
>TRBJ2-7|TRBV2
CASLLGWEQYF
>TRBJ1-3|TRBV6-1
CASSDPYRTGSSGNTIYF
>TRBJ2-5|TRBV14
CASSQDWPAGTQYF
>TRBJ1-6|TRBV2
CASSEQGSGNSPLHF
>TRBJ1-2|TRBV11-2
CASSFRGRDGYTF
>TRBJ1-6|TRBV5-5
CASSLTGSPLHF
>TRBJ1-2|TRBV10-3
CAIGTGGYTF
>TRBJ1-5|TRBV19
CASRDRGDQPQHF
>TRBJ1-3|TRBV10-3
CAISESVGNTIYF
>TRBJ1-1|TRBV24-1
CATSDGSLTEAFF
>TRBJ2-5|TRBV5-1
CASSFQTGGQETQYF
>TRBJ2-4|TRBV11-2
CASSRTGGKLAKNIQYF
>TRBJ2-5|TRBV11-1
CASSHGGAQETQYF
>TRBJ2-5|TRBV20-1
CSARAGEQYF
>TRBJ2-3|TRBV20-1
CSAGPLGAGGQDTQYF
>TRBJ2-3|TRBV6-6
CASSYRGKGTDTQYF
>TRBJ1-6|TRBV6-5
CASSYEGVNSPLHF